The 8 T cell receptor beta chains below come from one sample, sequenced in a study of blood T cell repertoires in COVID-19. The method was immunoSEQ multiplex PCR; TCRdb's version includes in-frame clones alone and lacks a portion of them. Here the sample spans over 250,000 clones, around 87% being singletons. Input material: peripheral blood. Receptors originate from a woman aged 40 to 50 who had recovered from COVID-19.

The chain recombines TRBV2 with TRBJ1-4, with D possibly matching TRBD1 (6 bases). V lost 2 bases to trimming and J lost 7 bases, with 11 bases between them. CDR3 length: 14 residues. Germline loops: CDR1 SNHLY, CDR2 FYNNEI. In DNA form, the CDR3 reads TGTGCCAGCAGTGAACGGCAGGGGACTGAAAAACTGTTTTTT. Protein: CASSERQGTEKLFF.

This chain joins TRBV30 and TRBJ2-6, with D possibly TRBD2 on 5 matching bases. The CDR3 length is 16 residues. Trimming pared 0 bases from V and 0 bases from J, leaving 9 bases between. Germline V gene sequence: CDR1 GTSNPN, CDR2 SVGIG (reference sequence). The CDR3 here is CAWSVLGPSGANVLTF. In DNA, the CDR3 is TGTGCCTGGAGTGTACTAGGTCCCTCTGGGGCCAACGTCCTGACTTTC.

This clone was seen once. This chain connects TRBV9 to TRBJ1-2; no clear D gene. The CDR3 consists of 11 residues. Per the germline V gene, CDR1 is SGDLS and CDR2 is YYNGEE. V lost 4 bases and J 8 bases, leaving 9 bases between the germline ends. The CDR3 coding sequence is TGTGCCAGCAGCCTAGATCGGGGCTACACCTTC. This sequence encodes CASSLDRGYTF.

The CDR3 DNA follows: TGTGCCAGCATTGAGCGAAGCTCCTACAATGAGCAGTTCTTC. Its protein product is CASIERSSYNEQFF. The V call is TRBV2, the J call TRBJ2-1; D ambiguous. From germline, CDR1 is SNHLY and CDR2 FYNNEI. V lost 7 bases, J lost 0 bases, and 10 bases lay in between. This CDR3 has 14 amino acids.

In the case of this clone: The CDR3 does not close with the conserved phenylalanine or tryptophan, likely indicating a read error. The DNA is left out, because the CDR3 cannot be placed on it with certainty; the CDR3 is given as TCRdb lists it. V gene TRBV29-1 combines with J gene TRBJ1-1; the D segment call TRBD1 is taken from the table without a DNA check. Germline V lookup: CDR1 SQVTM, CDR2 ANQGSEA. The CDR3 is 10 amino acids in total, end residues counted. The CDR3 region is CSVPDRAPSL.

The chain carries TRBV18 and TRBJ2-5; 12 bases line up with TRBD2. V shed 4 bases, J shed 1 base, and the junction held 4 bases outside the gene matches. The germline gives CDR1 KGHSH, CDR2 LQKENI. CDR3 size: 16 residues. The DNA for the CDR3 is TGTGCCAGCTCACTAGGACTAGCGGGGAGCCAAGAGACCCAGTACTTC. It yields the protein CASSLGLAGSQETQYF. Variable domain in full (rest from reference TRBV18 and TRBJ2-5): NAGVMQNPRHLVRRRGQEARLRCSPMKGHSHVYWYRQLPEEGLKFMVYLQKENIIDESGMPKERFSAEFPKEGPSILRIQQVVRGDSAAYFCASSLGLAGSQETQYFGPGTRLLVL.

The CDR3 DNA follows: TGTGCCAGCAGCTTAGGAGCCCGGGGGGCCTATAGCAATCAGCCCCAGCATTTT. As protein: CASSLGARGAYSNQPQHF. The V call is TRBV7-8, the J call TRBJ1-5, with D maybe TRBD1 (6 bases). Trimming shortened V by 1 base and J by 0 bases, and 16 bases separated the two germline ends. The CDR3 spans 18 residues. Germline V gene data show CDR1 as SGHVS and CDR2 as FQNEAQ.

The V call is TRBV27, the J call TRBJ1-1; D is perhaps TRBD1 (6 bases). CDR1 is MNHEY and CDR2 is SMNVEV in the germline V gene (reference sequence). This CDR3 comprises 14 residues. The V end was cut by 6 bases, the J end by 7 bases, with 18 bases between. The CDR3 loop reads CASSSRQDRFEAFF. The CDR3, as DNA: TGTGCCAGCAGCTCCAGACAGGACCGGTTTGAAGCTTTCTTT.